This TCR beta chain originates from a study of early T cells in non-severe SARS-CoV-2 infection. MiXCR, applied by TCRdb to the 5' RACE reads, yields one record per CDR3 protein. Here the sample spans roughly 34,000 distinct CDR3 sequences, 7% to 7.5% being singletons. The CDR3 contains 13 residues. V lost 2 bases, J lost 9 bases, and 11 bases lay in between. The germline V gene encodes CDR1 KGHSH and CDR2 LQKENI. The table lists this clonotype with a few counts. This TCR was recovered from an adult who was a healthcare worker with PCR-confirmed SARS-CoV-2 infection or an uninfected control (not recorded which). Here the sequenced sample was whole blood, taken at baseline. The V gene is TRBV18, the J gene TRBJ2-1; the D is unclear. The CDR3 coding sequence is TGTGCCAGCTCACCAGTAAGGTTTGGTGAGCAGTTCTTC. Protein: CASSPVRFGEQFF.